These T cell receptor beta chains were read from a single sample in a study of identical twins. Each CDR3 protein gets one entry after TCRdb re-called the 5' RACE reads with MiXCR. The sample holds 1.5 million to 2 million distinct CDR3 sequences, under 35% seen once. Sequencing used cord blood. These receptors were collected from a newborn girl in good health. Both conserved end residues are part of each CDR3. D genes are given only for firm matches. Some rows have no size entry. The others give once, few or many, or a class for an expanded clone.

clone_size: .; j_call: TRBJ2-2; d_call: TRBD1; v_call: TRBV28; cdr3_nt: TGTGCCAGCAGTTTAACCGGGACAGGGGAAAGTGCCGGGGAGCTGTTTTTT; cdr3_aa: CASSLTGTGESAGELFF
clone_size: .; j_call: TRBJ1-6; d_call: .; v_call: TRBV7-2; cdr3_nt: TGTGCCAGCAGCTTAAGGTTTGAGGGAGGGGATTCACCCCTCCACTTT; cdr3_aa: CASSLRFEGGDSPLHF
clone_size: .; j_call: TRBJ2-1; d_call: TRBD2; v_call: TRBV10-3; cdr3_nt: TGTGCCATCATGAGGGCGGGGGGCCACTCCTACAATGAGCAGTTCTTC; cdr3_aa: CAIMRAGGHSYNEQFF
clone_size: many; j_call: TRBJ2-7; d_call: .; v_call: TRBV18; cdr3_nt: TGTGCCAGCTCACCACGCCCAGGTCCCTACGAGCAGTACTTC; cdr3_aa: CASSPRPGPYEQYF
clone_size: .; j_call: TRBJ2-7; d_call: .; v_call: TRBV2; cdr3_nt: TGTGCCAGCAGTGTTCGGGTAAGCTCCTACGAGCAGTACTTC; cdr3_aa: CASSVRVSSYEQYF
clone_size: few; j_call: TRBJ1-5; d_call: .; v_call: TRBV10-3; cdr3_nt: TGTGCCACGACCGGGACTGACAATCAGCCCCAGCATTTT; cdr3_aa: CATTGTDNQPQHF
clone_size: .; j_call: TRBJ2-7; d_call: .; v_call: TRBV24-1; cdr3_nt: TGTGCCACCAGTGATCACCCGGGAAACTACGAGCAGTACTTC; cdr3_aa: CATSDHPGNYEQYF
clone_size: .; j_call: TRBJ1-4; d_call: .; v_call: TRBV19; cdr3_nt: TGTGCCAGTAGTGGCGGGGCAGATAATGAAAAACTGTTTTTT; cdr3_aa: CASSGGADNEKLFF
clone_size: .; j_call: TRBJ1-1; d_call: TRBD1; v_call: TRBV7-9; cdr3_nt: TGTGCCAGCAGCTTAGTGTGGCAGGGGGCCACTGAAGCTTTCTTT; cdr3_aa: CASSLVWQGATEAFF
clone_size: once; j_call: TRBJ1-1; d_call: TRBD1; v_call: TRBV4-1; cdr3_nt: TGCGCCAGCAGCCAAGCACCAACAGGGGGCACTGAGGCTTTCTTT; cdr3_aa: CASSQAPTGGTEAFF
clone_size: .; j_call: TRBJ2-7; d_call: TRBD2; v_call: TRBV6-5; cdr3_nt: TGTGCCAGCAGCCTGACTAGCGGGGGCCCCAATGAGCAGTACTTC; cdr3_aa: CASSLTSGGPNEQYF
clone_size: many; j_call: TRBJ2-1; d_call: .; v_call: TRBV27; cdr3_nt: TGTGCCAGCAGGGACCGCTACAATGAGCAGTTCTTC; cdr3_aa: CASRDRYNEQFF
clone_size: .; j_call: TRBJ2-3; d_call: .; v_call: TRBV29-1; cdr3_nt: TGCAGCGTTGAAGGAGAGGGGGGCACAGATACGCAGTATTTT; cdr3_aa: CSVEGEGGTDTQYF
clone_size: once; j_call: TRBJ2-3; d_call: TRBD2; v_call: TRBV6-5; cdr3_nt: TGTGCCAGCAGTTACTCCGGGACTAGCGGGAGAAGGTACACAGATACGCAGTATTTT; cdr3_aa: CASSYSGTSGRRYTDTQYF
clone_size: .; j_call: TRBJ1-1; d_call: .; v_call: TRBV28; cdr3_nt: TGTGCCGGCAGTTTTGTTGGGGGGAGGGCTGAAGCTTTCTTT; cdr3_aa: CAGSFVGGRAEAFF
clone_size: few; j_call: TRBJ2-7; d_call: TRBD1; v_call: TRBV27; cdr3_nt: TGTGCCAGCAGGGGGTCCGGACAGGGTTACAATGAGCAGTACTTC; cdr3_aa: CASRGSGQGYNEQYF
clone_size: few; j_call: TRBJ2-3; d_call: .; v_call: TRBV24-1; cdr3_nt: TGTGCCACCAGTGAGTCAAGTGGGAGGCACACAGATACGCAGTATTTT; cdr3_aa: CATSESSGRHTDTQYF
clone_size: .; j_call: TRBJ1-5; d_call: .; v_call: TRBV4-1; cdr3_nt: TGCGCCAGCAGCCGGCTCGAGGGTGGCAATCAGCCCCAGCATTTT; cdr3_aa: CASSRLEGGNQPQHF
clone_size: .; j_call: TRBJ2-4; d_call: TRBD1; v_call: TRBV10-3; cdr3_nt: TGTGCCATCAGTGAGACAGGGGGCAAAAACATTCAGTACTTC; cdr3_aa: CAISETGGKNIQYF
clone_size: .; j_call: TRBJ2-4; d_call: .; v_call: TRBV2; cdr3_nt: TGTGCCAGCAGTGAAGAAGCCAGACTAGCCAAAAACATTCAGTACTTC; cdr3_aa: CASSEEARLAKNIQYF
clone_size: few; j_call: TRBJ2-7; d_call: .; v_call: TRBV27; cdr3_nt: TGTGCCAGCAGCCCTCTCGCGGAGGCGGCCTACGAGCAGTACTTC; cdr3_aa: CASSPLAEAAYEQYF
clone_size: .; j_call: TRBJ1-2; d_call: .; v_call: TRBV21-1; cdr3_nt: TGTGCCAGCAGCAAAGCAGGGGCCAGCTACTATGGCTACACCTTC; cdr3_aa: CASSKAGASYYGYTF
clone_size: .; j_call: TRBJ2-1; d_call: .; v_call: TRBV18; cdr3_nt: TGTGCCAGCTCACCAGCGACTAATCTCCATGAGCAGTTCTTC; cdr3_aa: CASSPATNLHEQFF
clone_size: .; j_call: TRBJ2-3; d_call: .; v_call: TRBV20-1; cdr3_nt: TGCAGTGCTCTTGACGGTGCTAGCACAGATACGCAGTATTTT; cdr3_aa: CSALDGASTDTQYF
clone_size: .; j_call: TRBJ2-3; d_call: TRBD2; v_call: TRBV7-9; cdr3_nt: TGTGCCAGCAGCTCGCGTACTAGCGGGAGTTCAGATACGCAGTATTTT; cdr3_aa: CASSSRTSGSSDTQYF
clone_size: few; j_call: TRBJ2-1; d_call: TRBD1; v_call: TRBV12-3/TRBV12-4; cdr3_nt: TGTGCCAGCAGCCCCAGGGACAGGTTCAGCTACAATGAGCAGTTCTTC; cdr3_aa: CASSPRDRFSYNEQFF
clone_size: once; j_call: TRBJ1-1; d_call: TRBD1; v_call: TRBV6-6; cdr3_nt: TGTGCCAGCAGTAGCCTCCAGGGGGCTGAAGCTTTCTTT; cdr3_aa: CASSSLQGAEAFF
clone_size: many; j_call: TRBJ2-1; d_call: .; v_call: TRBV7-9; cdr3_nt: TGTGCCAGCAGCATCGGAAACAATGAGCAGTTCTTC; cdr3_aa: CASSIGNNEQFF
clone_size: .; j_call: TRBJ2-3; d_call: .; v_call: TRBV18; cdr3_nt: TGTGCCAGCTCAGCGCAGCTCACAGATACGCAGTATTTT; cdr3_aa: CASSAQLTDTQYF
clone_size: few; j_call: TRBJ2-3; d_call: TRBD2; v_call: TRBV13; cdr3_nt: TGTGCCAGCAGCTTAAGCGTAGCGGGGGGGCTAAATACGCAGTATTTT; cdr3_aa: CASSLSVAGGLNTQYF
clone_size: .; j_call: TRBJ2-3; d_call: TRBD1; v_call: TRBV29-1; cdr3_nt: TGCAGCGTTGCTTACAGGGGGCGCGGCACAGATACGCAGTATTTT; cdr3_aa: CSVAYRGRGTDTQYF
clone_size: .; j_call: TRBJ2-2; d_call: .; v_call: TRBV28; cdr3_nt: TGTGCCAGCAGTTTTCCGGGGCAGCTTAACACCGGGGAGCTGTTTTTT; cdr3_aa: CASSFPGQLNTGELFF
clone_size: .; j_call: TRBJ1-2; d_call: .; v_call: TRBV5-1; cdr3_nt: TGCGCCAGCAGCTTGGCCGGGGGGGTTGACTATGGCTACACCTTC; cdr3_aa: CASSLAGGVDYGYTF
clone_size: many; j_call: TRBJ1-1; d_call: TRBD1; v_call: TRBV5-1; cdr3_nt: TGCGCCAGCAGCTTGGTGGGACAGGGGAACACTGAAGCTTTCTTT; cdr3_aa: CASSLVGQGNTEAFF
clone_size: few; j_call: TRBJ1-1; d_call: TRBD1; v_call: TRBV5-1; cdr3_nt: TGCGCCAGCAGCGTGACAGGGGTGGGGACTGAAGCTTTCTTT; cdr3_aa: CASSVTGVGTEAFF
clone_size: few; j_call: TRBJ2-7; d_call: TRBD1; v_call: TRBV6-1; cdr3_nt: TGTGCCAGCACCCCATTTACCGGGACAGGCTCCTACGAGCAGTACTTC; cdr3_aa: CASTPFTGTGSYEQYF
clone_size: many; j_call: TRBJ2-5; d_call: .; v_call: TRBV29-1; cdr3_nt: TGCAGCGTTACGGGACGGATTCAAGAGACCCAGTACTTC; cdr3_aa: CSVTGRIQETQYF
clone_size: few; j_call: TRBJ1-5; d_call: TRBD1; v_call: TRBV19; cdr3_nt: TGTGCCAGTAGTATAAGACAGGGGGCGAATCAGCCCCAGCATTTT; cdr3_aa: CASSIRQGANQPQHF
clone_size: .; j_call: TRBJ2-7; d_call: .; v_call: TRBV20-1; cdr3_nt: TGCAGTGCTGGATCTACGTCCTCCTACGAGCAGTACTTC; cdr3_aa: CSAGSTSSYEQYF
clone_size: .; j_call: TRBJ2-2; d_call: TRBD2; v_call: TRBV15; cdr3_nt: TGTGCCACCAGCTCCGAGAGCGGGAAAAAATCCGGGGAGCTGTTTTTT; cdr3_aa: CATSSESGKKSGELFF
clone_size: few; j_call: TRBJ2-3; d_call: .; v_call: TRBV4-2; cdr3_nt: TGTGCCAGCAGCCAAGATCTGGCCCCCCCCACAGATACGCAGTATTTT; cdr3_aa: CASSQDLAPPTDTQYF
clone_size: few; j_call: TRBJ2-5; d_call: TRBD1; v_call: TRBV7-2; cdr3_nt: TGTGCCAGCATCAGAACACCGACAGGGTGGGAGACCCAGTACTTC; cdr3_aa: CASIRTPTGWETQYF
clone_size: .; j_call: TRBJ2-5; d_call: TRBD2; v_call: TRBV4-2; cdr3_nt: TGTGCCAGCAGCCAAGGCGGGAGACGTCAAGAGACCCAGTACTTC; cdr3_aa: CASSQGGRRQETQYF
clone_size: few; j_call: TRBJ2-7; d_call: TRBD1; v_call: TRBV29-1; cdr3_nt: TGCAGCGTCGCGGACAGGGGGTTAGCCTACGAGCAGTACTTC; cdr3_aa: CSVADRGLAYEQYF
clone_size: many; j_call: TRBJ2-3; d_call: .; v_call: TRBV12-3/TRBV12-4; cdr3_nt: TGTGCCAGCAGTCCCCTCACCAGGGCGCAGTATTTT; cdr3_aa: CASSPLTRAQYF
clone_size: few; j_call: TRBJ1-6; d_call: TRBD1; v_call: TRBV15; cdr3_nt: TGTGCCACCAGCGGGGGACAGGGAATCTCACCCCTCCACTTT; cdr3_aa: CATSGGQGISPLHF
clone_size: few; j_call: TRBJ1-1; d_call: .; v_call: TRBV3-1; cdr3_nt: TGTGCCAGCAGCCAAGTTGGAGAAGCTTTCTTT; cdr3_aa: CASSQVGEAFF
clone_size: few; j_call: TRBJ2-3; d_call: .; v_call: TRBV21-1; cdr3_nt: TGTGCCAGCAGCAAAGCTGTTCACCCGATAATCACAGATACGCAGTATTTT; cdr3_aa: CASSKAVHPIITDTQYF
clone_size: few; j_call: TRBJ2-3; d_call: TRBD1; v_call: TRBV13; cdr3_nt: TGTGCCAGCAGCCCCCATCAGGGGGCAGATACGCAGTATTTT; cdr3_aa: CASSPHQGADTQYF
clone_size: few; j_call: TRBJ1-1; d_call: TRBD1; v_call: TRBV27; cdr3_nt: TGTGCCAGCAGTCCCGGGACAGTAGGGACTGAAGCTTTCTTT; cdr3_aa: CASSPGTVGTEAFF
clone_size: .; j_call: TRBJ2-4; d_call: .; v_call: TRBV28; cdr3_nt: TGTGCCAGCGGGCTCGACCGGAGGGCCCGGGGTAAAAACATTCAGTACTTC; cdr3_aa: CASGLDRRARGKNIQYF
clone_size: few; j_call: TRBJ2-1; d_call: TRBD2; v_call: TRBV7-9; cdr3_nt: TGTGCCAGCACCAAAGCTAGCGGGGGGGACTCCTACAATGAGCAGTTCTTC; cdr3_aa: CASTKASGGDSYNEQFF
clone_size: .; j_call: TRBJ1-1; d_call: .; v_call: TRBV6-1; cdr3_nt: TGTGCCAGCAGTCCCCTACAGGGTTTTATGAACACTGAAGCTTTCTTT; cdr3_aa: CASSPLQGFMNTEAFF
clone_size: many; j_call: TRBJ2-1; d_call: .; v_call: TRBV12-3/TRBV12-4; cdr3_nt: TGTGCCAGCAGTTTTCGGGGGCTAAGGAATGAGCAGTTCTTC; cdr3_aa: CASSFRGLRNEQFF
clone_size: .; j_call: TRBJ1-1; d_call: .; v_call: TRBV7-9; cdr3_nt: TGTGCCAGCAGCTTAGGGGTCGTGAACACTGAAGCTTTCTTT; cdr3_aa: CASSLGVVNTEAFF